The 27 T cell receptor beta chains presented below share a single source sample, sequenced in a study of blood T cell repertoires in COVID-19. Data came from immunoSEQ multiplex PCR; TCRdb stores just in-frame clones and leaves some out. There are approximately 80,000 clones in the sample; about 70% occur only once, and 5.7% lies in the top ten. Source material: peripheral blood. Receptors originate from a man aged 45-60 years with active or convalescent COVID-19.

This clone showed up just a few times. The chain uses TRBV7-9 and TRBJ2-7, with 8 bases fitting TRBD1. The germline gives CDR1 SEHNR, CDR2 FQNEAQ (reference sequence). Germline trimming cut 4 bases from V and 3 bases from J; bases unmatched to any gene: 8. The CDR3 is made up of 15 amino acids. The CDR3 reads CASSSAGTGHYEQYF. CDR3 nucleotide sequence: TGTGCCAGCAGCTCCGCCGGGACAGGCCACTACGAGCAGTACTTC.

The chain couples TRBV6-5 to TRBJ1-5; 7 bases align to TRBD1. The CDR3 spans 15 residues. Germline V gene data show CDR1 as MNHEY and CDR2 as SVGAGI. V gave up 2 bases and J gave up 7 bases; unmatched junction bases: 8. CDR3 nucleotides: TGTGCCAGCAGTTACGCCGACAGGGCAGGGCAGCCCCAGCATTTT. Amino acids: CASSYADRAGQPQHF.

The J gene is TRBJ1-5, the V gene TRBV7-2; TRBD1 is a possible D gene (6 bases). V was trimmed by 0 bases and J by 7 bases, leaving 13 bases between them. Germline V gene data show CDR1 as SGHTA and CDR2 as FQGNSA. The CDR3 length is 15 residues. In DNA form, the CDR3 reads TGTGCCAGCAGCTTAGCGGCGGGGGCAGAGCAGCCCCAGCATTTT. Its protein is CASSLAAGAEQPQHF.

The rearrangement uses TRBV5-5 and TRBJ1-6; the D is unclear. The V and J ends lost 1 base and 1 base respectively, with 9 bases between them. CDR1 is SGHKS, CDR2 YYEKEE, per germline (reference sequence). The CDR3 has 16 residues. DNA of the CDR3: TGTGCCAGCAGCTTGTCTGCGGGGTCCTATAATTCACCCCTCCACTTT. Its translation: CASSLSAGSYNSPLHF.

The genes are TRBV12-5 and TRBJ1-1; 8 bases are shared with TRBD1. Trimming at V came to 5 bases and at J to 1 base, leaving 6 bases not matched to a gene. The CDR3 sequence is 15 residues long. The germline V gene has CDR1 LGHNT and CDR2 FRNRAP. CDR3 DNA: TGTGCTAGTGGTGAAGGGACAGGAGGGAACACTGAAGCTTTCTTT. Protein sequence: CASGEGTGGNTEAFF.

The gene calls are TRBV5-1 and TRBJ1-1, with 9 bases that match TRBD1. In germline, CDR1 is SGHRS, CDR2 YFSETQ. This CDR3 is 14 amino acids long. Trimming removed 2 bases from V and 6 bases from J; junction bases left unmatched: 5. CDR3 sequence reads: CASSLQGATAEAFF. The CDR3 nucleotides are TGCGCCAGCAGCTTACAGGGGGCGACGGCTGAAGCTTTCTTT.

J is TRBJ2-1 and V is TRBV7-9; D is possibly TRBD1 (5 bases). The CDR3 covers 13 residues. CDR1 and CDR2 from the germline V gene are SEHNR and FQNEAQ (reference sequence). Trimming pared 5 bases from V and 6 bases from J, leaving 11 bases between. CDR3 nucleotide sequence: TGTGCCAGCAGCCCCAAGGGGCCCAATGAGCAGTTCTTC. Translation gives CASSPKGPNEQFF.

The chain uses TRBV3-1 (or the pseudogene TRBV3-2) and TRBJ1-2; D remains ambiguous. From germline, CDR1 is LGHDT and CDR2 YNNKEL (reference sequence). CDR3 length equals 12 residues. The V and J ends lost 1 base and 8 bases respectively, with 8 bases between them. The CDR3 DNA reads TGTGCCAGCAGCCAAGCCCGGTGGGGCTACACCTTC. Protein: CASSQARWGYTF.

The J gene is TRBJ1-2, the V gene TRBV30; D gene ambiguous. With 3 bases removed from V and 2 bases from J, the gap between germline ends came to 13 bases. There are 14 residues in the CDR3. Germline loops: CDR1 GTSNPN, CDR2 SVGIG (reference sequence). CDR3 sequence: CAWSRQRENYGYTF. CDR3 coding DNA: TGTGCCTGGAGCCGACAACGGGAGAACTATGGCTACACCTTC.

This clone appeared once. V and J are TRBV5-1 and TRBJ2-2; 9 bases match TRBD1. The V segment lost 4 bases and the J segment 8 bases; nucleotides outside the gene matches: 12. The length of the CDR3 is 16 residues. Germline V CDR1 and CDR2: SGHRS, YFSETQ. CDR3 sequence reads: CASSPSGTGLLGELFF. The CDR3 DNA is TGCGCCAGCAGCCCGTCCGGGACAGGGTTATTAGGGGAGCTGTTTTTT.

The V call is TRBV4-1, the J call TRBJ1-2; a possible D gene is TRBD1 (5 bases). CDR1 MGHRA and CDR2 YSYEKL come from the germline V gene. The CDR3 totals 16 residues. The germline V and J ends were trimmed by 8 bases and 7 bases, with 26 bases remaining between them. The CDR3: CASGQTREGYGVGYTF. The CDR3 region has the DNA TGCGCCAGCGGACAAACAAGGGAGGGGTATGGAGTTGGCTACACCTTC.

This clone was observed once. As DNA, the CDR3 is TGTGCCAGCAGCCTTTCCGGGACTGGAGGCACAGATACGCAGTATTTT. Protein: CASSLSGTGGTDTQYF. The chain uses TRBV4-2 and TRBJ2-3; TRBD2 might be the D (6 bases). This CDR3 has 16 residues. Trimming cost V 4 bases and J 1 base, with 15 bases left between them. CDR1 is LGHNA and CDR2 is YNFKEQ in the germline V gene.

The chain joins TRBV27 to TRBJ1-6, with D hard to call. CDR1 is MNHEY, CDR2 SMNVEV, per germline (reference sequence). The CDR3 spans 16 residues. V shed 4 bases and J shed 0 bases, with 10 bases lying between them. This CDR3 reads CASSSSQSSYNSPLHF. The DNA of the CDR3 is TGTGCCAGCAGTTCCTCACAGAGCTCCTATAATTCACCCCTCCACTTT.

V and J are TRBV18 and TRBJ1-2, with TRBD1 matching over 7 bases. Germline V lookup: CDR1 KGHSH, CDR2 LQKENI. V was pared by 4 bases and J by 3 bases, with 2 bases of the junction left unmatched. The CDR3 length is 13 residues. The CDR3 here is CASSQGADYGYTF. Written as DNA, the CDR3 is TGTGCCAGCTCACAGGGGGCAGACTATGGCTACACCTTC.

This chain uses TRBV18 with TRBJ1-2; D unclear. The CDR3 has 12 amino acids. Between the trimmed V and J ends, which lost 0 bases and 5 bases, there was a span of 4 bases. Germline values: CDR1 KGHSH, CDR2 LQKENI. CDR3 region: CASSPPTYGYTF. CDR3 nucleotides: TGTGCCAGCTCACCACCGACATATGGCTACACCTTC.

This chain connects TRBV6-5 to TRBJ1-2; TRBD1 aligns across 7 bases. Trimming took 10 bases from V and 2 from J; bases not matched to a gene: 10. The germline V gene has CDR1 MNHEY and CDR2 SVGAGI. The CDR3 runs 14 residues. Here the CDR3 DNA reads TGTGCCAACACTACCCAGGGGGAGAACTATGGCTACACCTTC. The encoded protein is CANTTQGENYGYTF.

The chain recombines TRBV19 with TRBJ1-2, with D uncertain. Germline V lookup: CDR1 LNHDA, CDR2 SQIVND (reference sequence). The CDR3 contains 13 residues. V lost 5 bases and J lost 3, with 10 bases in between. The CDR3 nucleotides are TGTGCCAGTAGTGCACAGCGGGACTATGGCTACACCTTC. As protein: CASSAQRDYGYTF. Full variable domain (outside the CDR3, taken from reference TRBV19 and TRBJ1-2): DGGITQSPKYLFRKEGQNVTLSCEQNLNHDAMYWYRQDPGQGLRLIYYSQIVNDFQKGDIAEGYSVSREKKESFPLTVTSAQKNPTAFYLCASSAQRDYGYTFGSGTRLTVV.

J is TRBJ2-5 and V is TRBV10-1; the D gene is possibly TRBD2 (5 bases). Germline V gives CDR1 WNHNN, CDR2 SYGVQD (reference sequence). Trimming shortened V by 4 bases and J by 5 bases, and 20 bases separated the two germline ends. The length of the CDR3 is 16 residues. The CDR3 is CASSVPSRGPPETQYF. In DNA, the CDR3 is TGCGCCAGCAGTGTTCCCTCCCGCGGGCCACCCGAGACCCAGTACTTC.

The chain carries TRBV19 and TRBJ2-5, with 9 nucleotides matching TRBD1. Germline V lookup: CDR1 LNHDA, CDR2 SQIVND (reference sequence). With 2 bases clipped from V and 5 bases from J, the junction kept 6 bases outside the gene matches. This CDR3 contains 15 residues. Here the CDR3 DNA reads TGTGCCAGTAGTATATCACAGGGGGCTTGGGAGACCCAGTACTTC. Residues: CASSISQGAWETQYF.

This clone came up a few times. The rearrangement links TRBV7-3 to TRBJ1-6, with 10 positions matching TRBD1. This CDR3 is built from 15 residues. CDR1 and CDR2 (germline): SGHTA, FQGTGA. V gave up 2 bases and J gave up 8 bases; unmatched junction bases: 3. CDR3 coding DNA: TGTGCCAGCAGCTTAGCTGGACAGGGGGATTCACCCCTCCACTTT. Protein sequence: CASSLAGQGDSPLHF.

This clone was seen a single time. This chain joins TRBV6-5 and TRBJ2-7, with D uncertain. The CDR3 sequence is 14 residues long. Germline lookup yields CDR1 MNHEY and CDR2 SVGAGI. Trimming stripped 5 bases from V and 1 base from J, with 12 bases between. Here the CDR3 reads CASSIRLESYEQYF. The DNA for the CDR3 is TGTGCCAGCAGTATAAGACTGGAATCCTACGAGCAGTACTTC.

The V gene is TRBV11-2, the J gene TRBJ2-2; TRBD2 matches at 14 bases. This CDR3 is built from 18 residues. V shed 5 bases and J 1 base; nucleotides not matched to a gene: 6. Germline CDR1 reads SGHAT; CDR2 reads FQNNGV. The DNA of the CDR3 is TGTGCCAGCAGCCGGGGGACTAGCGGGGGATTGAACACCGGGGAGCTGTTTTTT. Protein product: CASSRGTSGGLNTGELFF.

This clone was observed once. This rearrangement joins TRBV27 to TRBJ1-5; D gene uncertain. The CDR3 totals 16 residues. V was cut by 6 bases and J by 1 base, with 16 bases left in between. CDR1 and CDR2 (germline): MNHEY, SMNVEV (reference sequence). As DNA, the CDR3 is TGTGCCAGCAGCCCCCTTACGGGGTCGAGCAATCAGCCCCAGCATTTT. Protein: CASSPLTGSSNQPQHF.

V gene TRBV10-3 combines with J gene TRBJ1-1; 9 nucleotides line up with TRBD1. Germline V gene sequence: CDR1 ENHRY, CDR2 SYGVKD. V trimming: 7 bases; J trimming: 4 bases; junction bases outside the gene matches: 4. The CDR3 covers 13 residues. In DNA, the CDR3 is TGTGCCATCACCGAGACAGGGGGCACTGAAGCTTTCTTT. Translating gives CAITETGGTEAFF.

This chain links TRBV3-1 (or the pseudogene TRBV3-2) with TRBJ1-6; 9 bases line up with TRBD1. From germline, CDR1 is LGHDT and CDR2 YNNKEL (reference sequence). The CDR3 sequence is 14 residues long. V gave up 4 bases and J gave up 7 bases; unmatched junction bases: 2. CDR3 in DNA: TGTGCCAGCAGCCGGACAGGGGTGAATTCACCCCTCCACTTT. It translates to CASSRTGVNSPLHF.

V is TRBV6-5 and J is TRBJ2-1; 7 bases are shared with TRBD1. The CDR3 runs to 12 residues. V shed 7 bases, J shed 13 bases, and the junction held 10 bases outside the gene matches. The V gene's germline CDR1 is MNHEY and CDR2 SVGAGI. DNA of the CDR3: TGTGCCAGCACCGAAAGGCAGGGGGATCAGTTCTTC. Translated, it gives CASTERQGDQFF.

The V gene is TRBV5-6, the J gene TRBJ1-1; D is unresolved. The CDR3 is made up of 14 amino acids. CDR1 and CDR2 from the germline V gene are SGHDT and YYEEEE. Trimming pared 3 bases from V and 14 bases from J, leaving 23 bases between. Written as DNA, the CDR3 is TGTGCCAGCAGCTCGGCGGGGTCCGCTCCCGGTGGGTTCTTT. This codes for CASSSAGSAPGGFF.